Detailed here is one TCR beta chain. Its target is not known. This sample stems from a study of monozygotic twins with inflammatory bowel disease. Study-level results: Differing immunosuppressive treatments may have added variability to patient repertoires.

TCRalpha and TCRbeta cDNA was put through two nested PCRs of approximately 17 and 9 cycles. TCRdb reprocessed the 5' RACE reads, keeping one entry per CDR3 protein, no DNA. The clone table shows 95,000 to 110,000 distinct CDR3 sequences, with the ten largest holding approximately 1.8%. The TCR comes from a human donor with ulcerative colitis or Crohn's disease, or a healthy co-twin of an affected twin (not recorded which). The specimen was blood.

CDR3 amino acids: CASSLDPGGFLHF. The V gene is TRBV7-2, the J gene TRBJ1-6; TCRdb's assignment of TRBD1 cannot be checked, as there is no DNA. The CDR3 has 13 amino acids. Germline V gene sequence: CDR1 SGHTA, CDR2 FQGNSA.